A single sample is the source of the 10 T cell receptor beta chains below, sequenced in a study of cytomegalovirus exposure and HLA in healthy donors. The PCR made use of 60 Vbeta and 13 Jbeta primers. The repertoire was sequenced with immunoSEQ multiplex PCR; TCRdb's copy has only in-frame clones and lacks some. There are fewer than 350,000 clones in the sample; over 85% occur only once, and approximately 2% lies in the top ten. The sample consisted of PBMCs. The receptor set was obtained from a woman in her late teens or twenties in good health and CMV-seronegative.

The chain couples TRBV7-9 to TRBJ1-4, with D possibly matching TRBD1 (6 bases). There are 16 residues in the CDR3. In germline, CDR1 is SEHNR, CDR2 FQNEAQ (reference sequence). Trimming cost V 3 bases and J 8 bases, with 19 bases left between them. The CDR3 reads CASSLSRGGFAEKLFF. The CDR3 bases are TGTGCCAGCAGCTTGTCCCGCGGGGGCTTCGCGGAAAAACTGTTTTTT.

This chain joins TRBV10-3 and TRBJ1-1, with TRBD1 identical over 8 bases. Germline values: CDR1 ENHRY, CDR2 SYGVKD. The CDR3 sequence is 14 residues long. V gave up 6 bases and J gave up 6 bases; unmatched junction bases: 9. The CDR3 here is CAIRATTGESEAFF. CDR3 bases: TGTGCCATCAGGGCAACGACAGGGGAATCTGAAGCTTTCTTT.

V and J are TRBV7-8 and TRBJ2-7, with D possibly TRBD1 on 6 matching bases. Trimming shortened V by 0 bases and J by 3 bases, and 9 bases separated the two germline ends. Per germline, CDR1 SGHVS and CDR2 FQNEAQ. This CDR3 contains 14 residues. The CDR3 region has the DNA TGTGCCAGCAGCTTAGCGCCCAGGGGCTACGAGCAGTACTTC. Protein sequence: CASSLAPRGYEQYF.

The chain carries TRBV4-1 and TRBJ2-3, with 10 nucleotides matching TRBD2. V was clipped by 6 bases and J by 0 bases; unmatched bases: 3. Germline lookup yields CDR1 MGHRA and CDR2 YSYEKL. The CDR3 is made up of 15 amino acids. CDR3 sequence (DNA): TGCGCCAGCAGGTCTAGCGGGAGTAGCACAGATACGCAGTATTTT. This sequence encodes CASRSSGSSTDTQYF.

The chain recombines TRBV11-3 with TRBJ2-3; 8 nucleotides align to TRBD2. Unmatched junction bases numbered 12, after V lost 5 bases and J lost 2 bases. In germline, CDR1 is SGHNT, CDR2 YENEEA. The CDR3 consists of 17 residues. The CDR3 DNA reads TGTGCCAGCAGCCCACGCATGGGGCGGGGGGACACAGATACGCAGTATTTT. Protein product: CASSPRMGRGDTDTQYF.

The chain joins TRBV7-9 to TRBJ2-5, with 7 bases lining up with TRBD1. This CDR3 spans 14 amino acids. V lost 5 bases to trimming and J lost 2 bases; unmatched junction nucleotides: 5. Germline V lookup: CDR1 SEHNR, CDR2 FQNEAQ (reference sequence). The CDR3 DNA reads as TGTGCCAGCAGCAAGGGGGCCCCTCAAGAGACCCAGTACTTC. Protein: CASSKGAPQETQYF.

This clone came up a few times. The J gene is TRBJ1-1, the V gene TRBV7-8; perhaps TRBD1 as D (6 bases). Germline V gives CDR1 SGHVS, CDR2 FQNEAQ. CDR3 length: 15 amino acids. V lost 2 bases, J lost 4 bases, and 14 bases lay in between. CDR3 region: CASSLKTGWPTEAFF. The CDR3 DNA is TGTGCCAGCAGCTTAAAGACAGGTTGGCCCACTGAAGCTTTCTTT.

About this clone: Other DNA sequences within the sample encode an identical CDR3. The chain couples TRBV6-5 to TRBJ1-6; 7 bases agree with TRBD1. Trimming removed 6 bases from V and 8 bases from J; junction bases left unmatched: 10. CDR1 MNHEY and CDR2 SVGAGI come from the germline V gene. The CDR3 sequence is 15 residues long. The CDR3 coding sequence is TGTGCCAGCAGCGTGACAGGGAGAAATTATTCACCCCTCCACTTT. Encoded protein: CASSVTGRNYSPLHF.

The chain carries TRBV28 and TRBJ1-2; 7 bases are shared with TRBD1. The germline gives CDR1 MDHEN, CDR2 SYDVKM. V was pared by 2 bases and J by 3 bases, with 3 bases of the junction left unmatched. This CDR3 has 14 amino acids. This CDR3 reads CASSLPGQDYGYTF. The CDR3 coding sequence is TGTGCCAGCAGTTTACCAGGACAGGACTATGGCTACACCTTC.

The chain employs TRBV6-5 and TRBJ1-1; a possible D gene is TRBD1 (6 bases). Germline CDR1 is MNHEY and CDR2 is SVGAGI. Deletions cut 4 bases from V and 4 bases from J, with 13 bases between. The CDR3 has 14 amino acids. The CDR3, as DNA: TGTGCCAGCAGTTCTCGGACAGTGGGCACTGAAGCTTTCTTT. This encodes CASSSRTVGTEAFF.